These T cell receptor beta chains were read from a single sample in a study of CD8+ T cells in alopecia areata. Clones were sequenced by immunoSEQ multiplex PCR, and TCRdb holds only the in-frame ones, with some missing. The repertoire consists of over 70,000 clones, with 66% occurring once and the leading ten covering roughly a quarter. Here the sequenced sample was CD8+ T cells sorted from blood, taken at week 24, from a patient treated with tofacitinib. Receptors were obtained from a human donor with alopecia areata. Both conserved end residues are part of each CDR3. Fields, in order: J gene, clone size, V gene, CDR3 protein. Some rows have no size entry. The others give once, few or many, or a class for an expanded clone.

TRBJ2-1	NA	TRBV29-1	CSVEGLVAGVYNEQFF
TRBJ2-7	once	TRBV15	CATSSTLSVAYEQYF
TRBJ1-1	NA	TRBV29-1	CNVLGGIMNTEAFF
TRBJ1-1	NA	TRBV5-1	CASKRVGSGTEAFF
TRBJ2-1	NA	TRBV30	CAWGVSRDNEQFF
TRBJ2-7	NA	TRBV5-5	CASSFAGGPSDEQYF
TRBJ2-3	NA	TRBV5-4	CASSLYGVTDTQYF
TRBJ2-3	NA	TRBV28	CASSLLTSGSSDTQYF
TRBJ2-7	NA	TRBV9	CASSGGTSGAYEQYF
TRBJ2-2	NA	TRBV7-3	CASSLSGGQVDTGELFF
TRBJ1-1	NA	TRBV5-1	CASSHRGNTEAFF
TRBJ1-2	NA	TRBV4-3	CASSQDFRDYGYTF
TRBJ1-5	NA	TRBV9	CASSVARLGASNQPQHF
TRBJ2-2	NA	TRBV19	CASMPSGRADTGELFF
TRBJ1-2	NA	TRBV13	CASSLAGSFGYTF
TRBJ2-3	NA	TRBV7-8	CASSLAWGANADTQYF
TRBJ2-7	NA	TRBV5-6	CASSLLGQGDHEQYF
TRBJ2-7	few	TRBV6-4	CASSYSTSGSYEQYF
TRBJ1-1	NA	TRBV5-1	CASSETTGITEAFF
TRBJ2-5	NA	TRBV6-4	CASSDYGLAGETQYF
TRBJ2-7	NA	TRBV28	CAINAWDRVYEQYF
TRBJ1-1	NA	TRBV4-1	CASSPFGPGATEAFF
TRBJ2-7	once	TRBV13	CASSEFSAPGTTYEQYF
TRBJ2-5	NA	TRBV2	CASSERLGHPPSETQYF
TRBJ2-1	NA	TRBV15	CATSVGAEQFF
TRBJ2-1	few	TRBV4-3	CASSPSYSRLYNEQFF
TRBJ2-7	once	TRBV7-8	CASSLPSTGTSGRTAYEQYF
TRBJ2-7	NA	TRBV30	CAWRTGQGAYEQYF
TRBJ1-2	NA	TRBV7-9	CASSIDRVYYGYTF
TRBJ1-1	NA	TRBV4-3	CASSQDVTNTEAFF
TRBJ2-7	NA	TRBV4-3	CASSQVGRRQTYEQYF